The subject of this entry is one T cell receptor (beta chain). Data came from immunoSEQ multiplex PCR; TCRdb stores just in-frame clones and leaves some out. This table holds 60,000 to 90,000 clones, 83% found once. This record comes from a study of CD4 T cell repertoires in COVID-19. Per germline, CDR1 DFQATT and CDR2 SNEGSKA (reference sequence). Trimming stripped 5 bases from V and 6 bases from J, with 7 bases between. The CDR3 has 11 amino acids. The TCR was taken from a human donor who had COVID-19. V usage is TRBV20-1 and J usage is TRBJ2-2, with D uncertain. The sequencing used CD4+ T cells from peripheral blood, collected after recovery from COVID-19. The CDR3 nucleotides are TGCAGTGCTGGCGACTCCGGGGAGCTGTTTTTT. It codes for CSAGDSGELFF.